The rows below give T cell receptor beta chains drawn from one sample of a study of blood T cell repertoires in COVID-19. The data were produced by immunoSEQ multiplex PCR, yet TCRdb's version contains in-frame clones alone and is incomplete. The sample shows 30,000 to 35,000 clones, about 90% of them seen only once. The sequencing sample was made of peripheral blood. The receptors derive from a man older than 75 with active COVID-19. The CDR3 runs from the conserved cysteine through the conserved F or W. Each record gives: clone size, V gene, J gene, D gene, CDR3 DNA, CDR3 protein. A D gene is named only where the DNA matches it firmly. A clone size is listed for some rows: how often the clone was seen (once, few, many), or a class if it is expanded.

NA,TRBV7-2,TRBJ1-5,NA,TGTGCCAGCGGCGGAGAAGTCGGAAGTCAGCCCCAGCATTTT,CASGGEVGSQPQHF
NA,TRBV9,TRBJ2-7,TRBD1,TGTGCCAGCAGCGGAGGGGGCTTGTCCTACGAGCAGTACTTC,CASSGGGLSYEQYF
NA,TRBV27,TRBJ2-6,NA,TGTGCCAGCGCGAGATCCGGGACACCTATCGTCCTGACTTTC,CASARSGTPIVLTF
NA,TRBV19,TRBJ2-7,TRBD1,TGTGCCAGTACCCCGGACAGGGGACCCTACGAGCAGTACTTC,CASTPDRGPYEQYF
NA,TRBV7-2,TRBJ2-7,NA,TGTGCCAGCCGTAGCCTGGTGACCTACGAGCAGTACTTC,CASRSLVTYEQYF
NA,TRBV25-1,TRBJ1-5,TRBD1,TGTGCCAGCAGTGGACAGGGCGGTCAGCCCCAGCATTTT,CASSGQGGQPQHF
NA,TRBV6-6,TRBJ2-1,NA,TGTGCCAGCGGTGACCCAGGGATGAGGGAGCAGTTCTTC,CASGDPGMREQFF
NA,TRBV6-5,TRBJ2-5,NA,TGTGCCAGCAGTTACACGGACGGAGGAGAGACCCAGTACTTC,CASSYTDGGETQYF
NA,TRBV4-1,TRBJ2-6,NA,TGCGCCAGCAGCCCCCTACGTCTGGGGGCCAACGTCCTGACTTTC,CASSPLRLGANVLTF
once,TRBV14,TRBJ2-5,NA,TGTGCCAGCAGCCATCAGGGTACGGAGACCCAGTACTTC,CASSHQGTETQYF
NA,TRBV2,TRBJ2-1,TRBD2,TGTGCCAGCAGTTCCTCTAGCGGGAGGAGTCCGGGTCTGGGTGAGCAGTTCTTC,CASSSSSGRSPGLGEQFF
NA,TRBV28,TRBJ2-7,NA,TGTGCCAGCAGACGGGACAACTCCTACGAGCAGTACTTC,CASRRDNSYEQYF
NA,TRBV5-4,TRBJ2-7,TRBD2,TGTGCCAGCAGCCTAGCGGGATCCTACGAGCAGTACTTC,CASSLAGSYEQYF
NA,TRBV24-1,TRBJ1-1,TRBD1,TGTGCCACCAGTACAGGGGGCATGAACACTGAAGCTTTCTTT,CATSTGGMNTEAFF
once,TRBV6-5,TRBJ2-2,TRBD1,TGTGCCAGCAAGGGCGGGACAGGGAACACCGGGGAGCTGTTTTTT,CASKGGTGNTGELFF
NA,TRBV28,TRBJ2-7,NA,TGTGCCAGCAGTTTGTGGCAGGGCGGTTACGAGCAGTACTTC,CASSLWQGGYEQYF
NA,TRBV7-8,TRBJ1-4,TRBD1,TGTGCCAGCAGCTTGAACAGGGGGCGGAATGAAAAACTGTTTTTT,CASSLNRGRNEKLFF
medium-sized,TRBV19,TRBJ1-1,TRBD1,TGTGCCAGTACCACTGGACAGGGAAGGACTGAAGCTTTCTTT,CASTTGQGRTEAFF
NA,TRBV7-9,TRBJ2-7,TRBD2,TGTGCCAGCAGCCCCGGGGGGGGGAAATTTTACGAGCAGTACTTC,CASSPGGGKFYEQYF
NA,TRBV24-1,TRBJ2-3,TRBD1,TGTGCCACCAGTGACGGGACAGGGTACACAGATACGCAGTATTTT,CATSDGTGYTDTQYF
NA,TRBV5-1,TRBJ2-7,NA,TGCGCCAGCAGCGGCGACAGGCCGGAACGCGAGCAGTACTTC,CASSGDRPEREQYF
NA,TRBV6-6,TRBJ2-7,TRBD1,TGTGCCAGCAGAGCCCCAGGGGGAGACGAGCAGTACTTC,CASRAPGGDEQYF
once,TRBV19,TRBJ2-5,TRBD2,TGTGCCAGTAGCCCGCGGGGTAGCGGGTCTCAAGAGACCCAGTACTTC,CASSPRGSGSQETQYF
NA,TRBV10-1,TRBJ1-4,NA,TGCGCCAGCCAAAATGAAAAACTGTTTTTT,CASQNEKLFF
NA,TRBV9,TRBJ2-7,NA,TGTGCCAGCAGCGTAGAGGGACACGATCTGAAGCAGTACTTC,CASSVEGHDLKQYF
NA,TRBV18,TRBJ2-2,NA,TGTGCCAGCTCACCAACTTTGAACACCGGGGAGCTGTTTTTT,CASSPTLNTGELFF
NA,TRBV19,TRBJ2-1,TRBD2,TGTGCCAGTACGGGACTGGAGACTAGCGGAAACAATGAGCAGTTCTTC,CASTGLETSGNNEQFF
NA,TRBV14,TRBJ2-5,TRBD2,TGTGCCAGCAGCCAAGGGGGGAATAGCGGGAGCCGCCAAGAGACCCAGTACTTC,CASSQGGNSGSRQETQYF
few,TRBV28,TRBJ2-7,TRBD2,TGTGCCAGCAGTTTTAGGCTAGCGGGAGGAAGCGAGCAGTACTTC,CASSFRLAGGSEQYF
once,TRBV27,TRBJ2-1,TRBD2,TGTGCCAGCAGGCCTCCTAGCGGGAGGGCAACTGAGCAGTTCTTC,CASRPPSGRATEQFF
NA,TRBV5-8,TRBJ2-2,NA,TGTGCCAGCAGTCGACTCGGTCTGAACACCGGGGAGCTGTTTTTT,CASSRLGLNTGELFF
NA,TRBV5-4,TRBJ1-1,NA,TGTGCCAGCAGCTTGGGAGGGAGGGGAAGTGAAGCTTTCTTT,CASSLGGRGSEAFF
NA,TRBV9,TRBJ1-1,TRBD1,TGTGCCAGCAGCCCACAGACAGGGATCGGGACTGAAGCTTTCTTT,CASSPQTGIGTEAFF
NA,TRBV21-1,TRBJ2-2,NA,TGTGCCAGCAGTACCAAAAGTGGGACAAAGACTAGCGGCCTCACCGGGGAGCTGTTTTTT,CASSTKSGTKTSGLTGELFF
NA,TRBV5-4,TRBJ1-1,NA,TGTGCCAGCAGCTTGGGGGGAGGCAGGCGGGACACTGAAGCTTTCTTT,CASSLGGGRRDTEAFF
NA,TRBV21-1,TRBJ2-7,NA,TGTGCCAGCAGCAAATTTAGGGGACTAGCGGGAGATCCCTCCTACGAGCAGTACTTC,CASSKFRGLAGDPSYEQYF
NA,TRBV6-2/TRBV6-3,TRBJ1-3,NA,TGTGCCAGCAGTTACGAACCAGGACTTAGCTCTGGAAACACCATATATTTT,CASSYEPGLSSGNTIYF
NA,TRBV28,TRBJ1-1,TRBD1,TGTGCCAGCAGTTTCCCGGGACAGGGGCTGAACACTGAAGCTTTCTTT,CASSFPGQGLNTEAFF
NA,TRBV30,TRBJ2-6,NA,TGTGCCCTTGGAGGATCTGGGGCCAACGTCCTGACTTTC,CALGGSGANVLTF
NA,TRBV30,TRBJ1-1,TRBD1,TGTGCCTGGAGTCGGACAGGGGGGAACACTGAAGCTTTCTTT,CAWSRTGGNTEAFF